This T cell receptor beta chain was documented in a study of beta chain features in type 1 diabetes. Reverse transcription of all isolated RNA meant that expressed TCRB transcripts were sequenced. The table came from immunoSEQ multiplex PCR; TCRdb's copy has only in-frame clones and leaves some out. The data hold about 320,000 clones, with less than 15% observed a single time. This clone was found a few times. Antigen specificity is unknown. The same CDR3 can be traced to other DNA sequences in this sample. Overall study findings and caveats: The naive, central memory and Treg TCRB repertoires of patients appeared to be more similar to one another than those of healthy donors. Sequencing used cDNA, and cells with high TCR expression could therefore be over-represented. Significant though moderate, a shortening of TCRB CDR3s appeared in all four CD4+ subsets of Type 1 diabetes patients.

Sample: central memory CD4+ T cells from blood. This sequence was found in a young man in good health.

CDR3 bases: TGTGCCAGCTCACCAGGGAGGACGAACACTGAAGCTTTCTTT. It specifies CASSPGRTNTEAFF. This chain uses TRBV18 with TRBJ1-1; D gene uncertain. CDR1 KGHSH and CDR2 LQKENI come from the germline V gene. CDR3 length equals 14 residues. Trimming cost V 2 bases and J 1 base, with 8 bases left between them.